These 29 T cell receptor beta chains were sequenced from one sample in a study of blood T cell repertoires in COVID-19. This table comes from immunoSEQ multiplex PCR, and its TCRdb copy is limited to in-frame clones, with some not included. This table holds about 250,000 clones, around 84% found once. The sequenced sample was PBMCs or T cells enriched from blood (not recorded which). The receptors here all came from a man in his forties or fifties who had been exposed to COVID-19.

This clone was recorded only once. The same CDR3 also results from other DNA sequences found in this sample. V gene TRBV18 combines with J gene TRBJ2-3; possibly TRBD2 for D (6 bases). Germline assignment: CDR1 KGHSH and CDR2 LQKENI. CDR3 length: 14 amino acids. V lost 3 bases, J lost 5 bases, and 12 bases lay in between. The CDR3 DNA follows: TGTGCCAGCTCACCTGGACTAAATGGAGATACGCAGTATTTT. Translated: CASSPGLNGDTQYF.

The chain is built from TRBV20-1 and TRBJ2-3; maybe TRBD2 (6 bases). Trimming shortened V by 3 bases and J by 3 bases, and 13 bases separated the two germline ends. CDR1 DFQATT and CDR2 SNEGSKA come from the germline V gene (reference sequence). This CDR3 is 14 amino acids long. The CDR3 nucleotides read TGCAGTGCTAGTAGCGGAGGGGTGACAGATACGCAGTATTTT. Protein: CSASSGGVTDTQYF.

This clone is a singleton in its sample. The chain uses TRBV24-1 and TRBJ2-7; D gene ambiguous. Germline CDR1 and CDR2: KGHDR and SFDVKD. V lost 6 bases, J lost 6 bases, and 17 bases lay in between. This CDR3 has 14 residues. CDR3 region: CATSLSVAATEQYF. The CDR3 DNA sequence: TGTGCCACCAGTTTGTCGGTAGCAGCTACCGAGCAGTACTTC.

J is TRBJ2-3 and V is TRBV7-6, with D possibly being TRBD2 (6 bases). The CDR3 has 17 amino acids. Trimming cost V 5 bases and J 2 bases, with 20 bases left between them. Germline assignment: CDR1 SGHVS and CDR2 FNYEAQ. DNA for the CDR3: TGTGCCAGCAGCAGCTCGGGGGACCTAAAGGTCACAGATACGCAGTATTTT. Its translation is CASSSSGDLKVTDTQYF.

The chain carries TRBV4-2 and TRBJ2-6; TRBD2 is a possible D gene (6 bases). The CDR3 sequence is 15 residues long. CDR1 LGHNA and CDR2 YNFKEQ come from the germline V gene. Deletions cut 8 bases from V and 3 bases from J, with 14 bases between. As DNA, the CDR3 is TGTGCCAGCCGGAAGGAGGGTCGTGGGGCCAACGTCCTGACTTTC. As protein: CASRKEGRGANVLTF.

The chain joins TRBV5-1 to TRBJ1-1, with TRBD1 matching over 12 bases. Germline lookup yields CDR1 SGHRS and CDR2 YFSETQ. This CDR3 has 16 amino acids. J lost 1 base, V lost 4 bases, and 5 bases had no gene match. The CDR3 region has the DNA TGCGCCAGCAGCGACGGGACAGGGGGCGGGAACACTGAAGCTTTCTTT. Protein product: CASSDGTGGGNTEAFF.

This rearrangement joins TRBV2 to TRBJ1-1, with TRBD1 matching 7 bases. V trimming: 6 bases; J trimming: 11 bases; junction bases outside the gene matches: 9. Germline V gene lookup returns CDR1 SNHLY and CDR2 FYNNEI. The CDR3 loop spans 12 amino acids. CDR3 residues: CASRRDSRRAFF. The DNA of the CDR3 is TGTGCCAGCAGGAGGGACAGCCGACGGGCTTTCTTT.

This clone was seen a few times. The CDR3 here is CASSFGRGSYEQYF. In DNA, the CDR3 is TGCGCCAGCAGCTTTGGCAGGGGTTCCTACGAGCAGTACTTC. The chain carries TRBV5-1 and TRBJ2-7; D is perhaps TRBD1 (6 bases). CDR3 length: 14 residues. V was trimmed by 2 bases and J by 1 base, leaving 10 bases between them. Germline V gene data show CDR1 as SGHRS and CDR2 as YFSETQ.

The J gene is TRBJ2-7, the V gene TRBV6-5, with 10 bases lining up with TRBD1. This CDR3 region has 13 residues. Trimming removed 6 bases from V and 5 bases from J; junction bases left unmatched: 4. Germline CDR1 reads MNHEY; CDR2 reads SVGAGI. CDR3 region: CASRRQGANEQYF. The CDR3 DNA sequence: TGTGCCAGCAGAAGACAGGGGGCGAACGAGCAGTACTTC.

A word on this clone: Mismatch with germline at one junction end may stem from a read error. The CDR3 loop reads CASSLTAGTSGYNEQFF. In nucleotides, the CDR3 is TGTGCTAGCAGCTTAACCGCCGGGACTAGCGGTTACAATGAGCAGTTCTTC. The chain carries TRBV7-7 and TRBJ2-1, with TRBD2 matching over 11 bases. Looked up from germline, CDR1 is SSHAT and CDR2 is FNYEAQ (reference sequence). The CDR3 runs to 17 residues.

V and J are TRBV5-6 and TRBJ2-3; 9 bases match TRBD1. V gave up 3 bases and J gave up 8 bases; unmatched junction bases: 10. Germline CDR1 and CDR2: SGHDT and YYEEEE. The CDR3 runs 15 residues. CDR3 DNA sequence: TGTGCCAGCAGCTCAACGGGACAGGGAGATCCTACGCAGTATTTT. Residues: CASSSTGQGDPTQYF.

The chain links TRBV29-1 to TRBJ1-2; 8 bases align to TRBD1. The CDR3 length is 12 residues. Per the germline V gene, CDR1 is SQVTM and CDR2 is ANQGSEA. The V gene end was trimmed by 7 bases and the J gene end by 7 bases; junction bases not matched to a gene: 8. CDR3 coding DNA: TGCAGCGCCCCTGAGACAGGGGTTGGCTACACCTTC. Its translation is CSAPETGVGYTF.

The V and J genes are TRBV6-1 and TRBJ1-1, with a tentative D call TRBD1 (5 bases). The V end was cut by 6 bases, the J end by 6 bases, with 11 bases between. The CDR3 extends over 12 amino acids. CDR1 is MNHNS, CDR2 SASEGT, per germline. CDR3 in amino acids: CASRPGVAEAFF. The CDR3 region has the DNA TGTGCCAGCAGGCCGGGGGTGGCTGAAGCTTTCTTT.

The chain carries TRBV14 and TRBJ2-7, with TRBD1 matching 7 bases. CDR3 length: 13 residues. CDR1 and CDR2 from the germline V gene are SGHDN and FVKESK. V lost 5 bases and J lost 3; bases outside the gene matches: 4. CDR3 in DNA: TGTGCCAGCAGCTCGGGACAGCTCTACGAGCAGTACTTC. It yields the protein CASSSGQLYEQYF.

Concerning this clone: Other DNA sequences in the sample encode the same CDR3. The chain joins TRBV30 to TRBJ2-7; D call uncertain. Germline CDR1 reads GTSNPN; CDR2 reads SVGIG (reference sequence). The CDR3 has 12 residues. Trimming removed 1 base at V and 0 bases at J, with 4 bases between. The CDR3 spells CAWSGLSYEQYF. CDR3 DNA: TGTGCCTGGAGTGGACTCTCCTACGAGCAGTACTTC.

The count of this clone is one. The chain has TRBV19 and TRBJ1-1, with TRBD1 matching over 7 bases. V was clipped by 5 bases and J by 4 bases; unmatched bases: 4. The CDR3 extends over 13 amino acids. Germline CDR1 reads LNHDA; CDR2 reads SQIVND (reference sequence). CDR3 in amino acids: CASSANRGTEAFF. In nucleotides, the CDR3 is TGTGCCAGTAGTGCAAACAGGGGCACTGAAGCTTTCTTT.

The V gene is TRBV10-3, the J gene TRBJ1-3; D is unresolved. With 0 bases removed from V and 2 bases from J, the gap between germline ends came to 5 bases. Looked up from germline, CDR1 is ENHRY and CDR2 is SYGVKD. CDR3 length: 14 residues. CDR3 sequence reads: CAISESTPGNTIYF. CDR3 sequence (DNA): TGTGCCATCAGTGAGTCTACACCTGGAAACACCATATATTTT.

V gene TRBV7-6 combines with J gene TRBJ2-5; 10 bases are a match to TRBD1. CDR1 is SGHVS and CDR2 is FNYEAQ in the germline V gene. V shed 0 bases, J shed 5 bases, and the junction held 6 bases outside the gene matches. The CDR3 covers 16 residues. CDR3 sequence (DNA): TGTGCCAGCAGCTTAGCCGGGACAGGGGTTACGGAGACCCAGTACTTC. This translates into CASSLAGTGVTETQYF.

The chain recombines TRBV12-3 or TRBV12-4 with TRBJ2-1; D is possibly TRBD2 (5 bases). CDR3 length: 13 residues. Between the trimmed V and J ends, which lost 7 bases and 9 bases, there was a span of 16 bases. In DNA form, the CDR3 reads TGTGCCAGCACCATGACTACTCGTCCTGAGCAGTTCTTC. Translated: CASTMTTRPEQFF.

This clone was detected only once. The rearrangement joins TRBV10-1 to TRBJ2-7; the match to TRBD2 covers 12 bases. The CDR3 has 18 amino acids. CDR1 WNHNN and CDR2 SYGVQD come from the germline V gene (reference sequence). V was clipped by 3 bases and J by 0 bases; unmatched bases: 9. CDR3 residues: CASSDGGLAGKSSYEQYF. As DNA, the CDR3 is TGCGCCAGCAGTGACGGCGGACTAGCGGGAAAGAGCTCCTACGAGCAGTACTTC.

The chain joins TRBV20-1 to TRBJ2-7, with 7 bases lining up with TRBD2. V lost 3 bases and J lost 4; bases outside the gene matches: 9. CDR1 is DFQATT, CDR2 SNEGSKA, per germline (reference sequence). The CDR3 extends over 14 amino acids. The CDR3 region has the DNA TGCAGTGCTAGTGCAGCGGGAAACGTGTACGAGCAGTACTTC. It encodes CSASAAGNVYEQYF.

CDR3 sequence (DNA): TGTGCCAGCAGCCCCTTGCACCGGAGTTCCTACAATGAGCAGTTCTTC. It translates to CASSPLHRSSYNEQFF. This chain links TRBV5-4 with TRBJ2-1; no reliable D call. Trimming cost V 4 bases and J 1 base, with 15 bases left between them. Germline CDR1 reads SGHNT; CDR2 reads YYREEE (reference sequence). This CDR3 region has 16 residues.

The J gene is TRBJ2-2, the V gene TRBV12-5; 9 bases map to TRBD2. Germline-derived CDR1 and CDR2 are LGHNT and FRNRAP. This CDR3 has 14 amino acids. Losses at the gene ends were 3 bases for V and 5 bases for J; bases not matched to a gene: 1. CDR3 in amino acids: CASGLTSGTGELFF. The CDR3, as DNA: TGTGCTAGTGGTTTAACTAGCGGGACCGGGGAGCTGTTTTTT.

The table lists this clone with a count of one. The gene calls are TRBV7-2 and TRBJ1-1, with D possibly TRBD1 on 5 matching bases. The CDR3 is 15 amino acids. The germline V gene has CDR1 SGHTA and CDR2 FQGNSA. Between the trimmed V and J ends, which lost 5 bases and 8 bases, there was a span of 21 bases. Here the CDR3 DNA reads TGTGCCAGCAGCATCCGGGGCGGCGGGAACAGGGAAGCTTTCTTT. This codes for CASSIRGGGNREAFF.

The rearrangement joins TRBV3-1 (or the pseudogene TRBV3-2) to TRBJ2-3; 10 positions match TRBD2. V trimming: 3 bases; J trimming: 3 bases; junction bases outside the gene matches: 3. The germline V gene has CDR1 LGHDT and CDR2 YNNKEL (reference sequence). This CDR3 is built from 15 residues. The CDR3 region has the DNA TGTGCCAGCAGCCACGGGACTAGCGAGACAGATACGCAGTATTTT. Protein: CASSHGTSETDTQYF.

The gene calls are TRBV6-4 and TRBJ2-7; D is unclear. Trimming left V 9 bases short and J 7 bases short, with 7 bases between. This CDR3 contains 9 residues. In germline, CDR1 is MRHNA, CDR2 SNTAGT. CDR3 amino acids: CARVVEQYF. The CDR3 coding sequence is TGTGCCAGGGTAGTGGAGCAGTACTTC.

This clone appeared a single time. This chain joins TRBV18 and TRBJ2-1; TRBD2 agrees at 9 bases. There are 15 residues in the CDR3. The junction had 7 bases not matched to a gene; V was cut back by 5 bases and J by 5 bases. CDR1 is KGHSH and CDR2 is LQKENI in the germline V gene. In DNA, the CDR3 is TGTGCCAGCTCAATGGCGGGAGGGGTTCACAATGAGCAGTTCTTC. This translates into CASSMAGGVHNEQFF.

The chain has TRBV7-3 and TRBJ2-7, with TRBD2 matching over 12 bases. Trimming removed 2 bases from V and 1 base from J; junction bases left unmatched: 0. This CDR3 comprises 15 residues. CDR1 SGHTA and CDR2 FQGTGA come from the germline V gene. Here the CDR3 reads CASSLGTSGSYEQYF. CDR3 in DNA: TGTGCCAGCAGCTTAGGGACTAGCGGGTCCTACGAGCAGTACTTC.

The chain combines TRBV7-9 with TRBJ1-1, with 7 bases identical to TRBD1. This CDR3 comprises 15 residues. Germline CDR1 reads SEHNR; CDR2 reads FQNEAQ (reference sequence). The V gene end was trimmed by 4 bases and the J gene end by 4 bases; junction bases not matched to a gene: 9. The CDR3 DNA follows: TGTGCCAGCAGCTCCATACACAGGGGTGGCACTGAAGCTTTCTTT. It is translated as CASSSIHRGGTEAFF.